The clone carrying this T cell receptor beta chain was picked up a small number of times. The CDR3 loop spans 13 amino acids. Per the germline V gene, CDR1 is ENHRY and CDR2 is SYGVKD. V was clipped by 7 bases and J by 5 bases; unmatched bases: 8. This entry comes from a study of T cell repertoires in cytomegalovirus infection. Each CDR3 protein gets one entry after TCRdb re-called the reads with MiXCR. The sample includes approximately 290,000 distinct CDR3 sequences, roughly 23% seen only once; the top ten take 14%. The specimen sequenced was PBMCs. This clonotype was sampled from a human donor in good health (CMV status not recorded). Some clones in this sample may be carry-over from other donors' samples. The chain uses TRBV10-3 and TRBJ2-7; 7 bases fit TRBD2. The CDR3 nucleotides read TGTGCCATCAAAACGCGGGAGTTCAACGAGCAGTACTTC. It yields the protein CAIKTREFNEQYF.